This T cell receptor beta chain derives from a study of T cells expressing NK-cell markers. Whole-study results and caveats: Of CD8+ T cells, about 1.0-8% belonged to dominant NKG2C+ clonotypes in five to seven donors.

Following a re-call of the 5' RACE reads, TCRdb has one entry per CDR3 protein and lacks DNA. Reported are 500,000 or so distinct CDR3 sequences; the ten largest clones contain around 3.3%. Germline CDR1 and CDR2: MDHEN and SYDVKM. CDR3 length equals 16 residues. On this clonotype: What it recognizes is unknown.

The sample taken for sequencing was blood T cells: a sorted CD56 or NKG2C T cell subset, CD4+ or CD8+ T cells, or bulk PBMC T cells (not recorded which). This receptor was identified in a man between 18 and 29 years old in good health. This chain uses TRBV28 with TRBJ2-2. CDR3 in amino acids: CASSFWSSGNTGELFF.